This T cell receptor beta chain is from a study of T cell repertoires in ileal Crohn's disease. As for the study in general: Every patient was operated on for stricturing (approximately 60%) or penetrating (roughly 39%) complications.

The method was immunoSEQ multiplex PCR; TCRdb's version includes in-frame clones alone and lacks a portion of them. The sample yields approximately 15,000 clones, 80% seen once. Trimming stripped 2 bases from V and 8 bases from J, with 15 bases between. This CDR3 spans 13 amino acids. The V gene's germline CDR1 is GTSNPN and CDR2 SVGIG (reference sequence). This clone appeared a single time. The rearrangement joins TRBV30 to TRBJ1-2; D is perhaps TRBD1 (5 bases). Sequenced material: ileal tissue. This TCR was sampled from an adult with Crohn's disease. CDR3: CAWSIGASIGYTF. The DNA for the CDR3 is TGTGCCTGGAGTATAGGGGCCTCAATAGGCTACACCTTC.